Listed here is a single T cell receptor beta chain. Antigen specificity is unknown. The data were taken from a study of cytomegalovirus exposure and HLA in healthy donors. The PCR contained 60 Vbeta and 13 Jbeta primers. Sequenced by immunoSEQ multiplex PCR; TCRdb stores in-frame clones only, minus some. The sample yields over 110,000 clones, about four fifths seen once. General study findings and limits: In an earlier analysis, in under 700 donors, most V segments appeared productive either ~87% or ~30% of the time. Researchers reported in a later analysis that a missense DCLRE1C variant was tied to TCR beta V- and J-gene trimming. Most of the CMV-associated TCR beta chains (in a later analysis) appeared to be HLA-restricted.

While unrecorded immune exposures were likely, the donors were nominally healthy when sampled. The V and J ends lost 6 bases and 4 bases, in that order; junction bases with no gene match: 11. Per the germline V gene, CDR1 is MNHEY and CDR2 is SVGAGI. The CDR3 loop spans 15 amino acids. Material for sequencing was PBMCs. The chain links TRBV6-5 to TRBJ1-1, with TRBD1 matching 7 bases. The sequence derives from a male donor in good health and CMV-seronegative. The CDR3 loop is CASRGTAGWGTEAFF. The CDR3 nucleotides are TGTGCCAGCAGAGGGACAGCCGGATGGGGCACTGAAGCTTTCTTT.